What follows is one T cell receptor (beta chain) and its context. The antigen this receptor binds is unknown. The input lacks base qualities; no much larger clone sits a single base away. The collaborating institutions used their own protocols to collect whole blood in K2EDTA tubes. For TCRbeta analysis, collaborators shipped samples in one of three forms: frozen whole blood, isolated PBMCs, or DNA extracted from either of those sample types. The data originate from a study of blood T cell repertoires in COVID-19 (dated by TCRdb to 2019 to 2021). Study-wide context: Collaborator samples came from the United States, Italy and Spain and covered acute and convalescent phases of COVID-19. The dataset comprised deeply sampled blood TCRbeta repertoires from subjects exposed to, actively infected with, or recovered from COVID-19. Samples were obtained from the ongoing ImmuneRACE study (first 160 participants) and from 1,000 to 1,500 subjects provided by 6 global collaborators. Where available, HLA class I and class II types were obtained from metadata supplied by the sample provider rather than from assay-based typing. A de-identified subject ID, COVID-19 status, age in years and sex were almost always included in the sample metadata. The repertoires were released in a freely available public database intended as a resource for research on the immune response to SARS-CoV-2. The material from the prospective study consisted of cDNA or gDNA derived from T cells, B-cell-depleted T cells, or PBMCs.

Sequences SEHNR (CDR1) and FQNEAQ (CDR2) are obtained from the germline V gene (reference sequence). Measured from the cysteine to the phenylalanine, the CDR3 is 14 residues long. The retained sequence is limited to the CDR3, 42 bases, with the frame set at the first base. Ends trimmed: V by 2 bases, J by 1 base; bases unmatched to a gene: 2. Study-wide findings and limitations: How much clinical and demographic metadata was included differed by source and by participant, and the metadata was provided uncurated.

The immunoSEQ Assay, a bias-controlled multiplex PCR, was used to amplify TCRbeta CDR3 regions from genomic DNA. Under the source paper's analysis protocol: Nucleated cell counts per sample were estimated from amplification of reference gene primers within the assay. To quantify the absolute abundance of each unique TCRbeta CDR3 rearrangement, sequence reads were collapsed and filtered. For each sample, productive Simpson clonality was calculated by taking the square root of Simpson's diversity index across productive rearrangements. TCRdb provides this immuneACCESS table in a form limited to in-frame rearrangements. Some clones are lacking; in checked studies, under half of them reflect an unresolved V gene, and why the rest are absent is not known. V and J calls and clone size are as listed in that table; D and trimming were resolved from the DNA. Within this sample are roughly 190,000 clones, with approximately 92% of them counted one time only. About 0.54% of the sample goes to the ten largest clones.

The specimen sequenced was peripheral blood. This receptor was taken from a man in his fifties or sixties with acute or convalescent COVID-19. The chain was built from TRBV7-9 and TRBJ2-7, with TRBD2 identical over 7 junction bases. At the DNA level, the sequence is TGTGCCAGCAGCTTACCCGGGGGGTCCTACGAGCAGTACTTC. Its translation reads: CASSLPGGSYEQYF.